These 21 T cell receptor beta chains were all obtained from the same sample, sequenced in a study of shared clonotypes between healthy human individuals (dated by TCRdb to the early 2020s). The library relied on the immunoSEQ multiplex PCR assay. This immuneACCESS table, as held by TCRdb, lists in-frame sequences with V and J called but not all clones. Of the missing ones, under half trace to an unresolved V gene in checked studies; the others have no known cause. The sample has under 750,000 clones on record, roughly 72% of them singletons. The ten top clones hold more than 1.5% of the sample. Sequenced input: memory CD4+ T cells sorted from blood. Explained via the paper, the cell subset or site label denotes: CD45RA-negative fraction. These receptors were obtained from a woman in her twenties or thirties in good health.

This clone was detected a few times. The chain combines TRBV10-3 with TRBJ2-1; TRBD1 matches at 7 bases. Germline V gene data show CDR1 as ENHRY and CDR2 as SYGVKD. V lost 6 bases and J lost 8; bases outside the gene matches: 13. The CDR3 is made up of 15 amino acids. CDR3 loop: CAISQQGPAVHEQFF. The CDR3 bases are TGTGCCATCAGCCAACAGGGGCCCGCCGTCCATGAGCAGTTCTTC.

The CDR3 sequence: CASSLSGAAYEQYF. The CDR3 region has the DNA TGTGCCAGCAGCCTCTCGGGGGCGGCGTACGAGCAGTACTTC. The chain employs TRBV7-9 and TRBJ2-7, with D perhaps being TRBD1 or TRBD2 (6 bases each). Trimming took 5 bases from V and 4 from J, leaving 15 bases between them. CDR1 is SEHNR, CDR2 FQNEAQ, per germline (reference sequence). This CDR3 has 14 amino acids. The full variable domain, with the rest looked up from reference TRBV7-9 and TRBJ2-7, is DTGVSQNPRHKITKRGQNVTFRCDPISEHNRLYWYRQTLGQGPEFLTYFQNEAQLEKSRLLSDRFSAERPKGSFSTLEIQRTEQGDSAMYLCASSLSGAAYEQYFGPGTRLTVT.

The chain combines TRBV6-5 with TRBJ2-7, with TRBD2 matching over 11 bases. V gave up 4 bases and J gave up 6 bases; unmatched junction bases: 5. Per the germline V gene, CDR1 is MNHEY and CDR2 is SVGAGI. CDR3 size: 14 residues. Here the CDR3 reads CASSLIAGGLEQYF. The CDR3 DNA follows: TGTGCCAGCAGTTTAATAGCGGGAGGGCTCGAGCAGTACTTC.

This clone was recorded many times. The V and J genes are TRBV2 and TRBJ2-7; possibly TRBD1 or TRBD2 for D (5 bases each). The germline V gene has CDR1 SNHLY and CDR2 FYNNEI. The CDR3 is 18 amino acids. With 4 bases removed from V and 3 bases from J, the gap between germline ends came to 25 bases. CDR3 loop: CASSGGSTDSSFIYEQYF. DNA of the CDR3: TGTGCCAGCAGTGGAGGGTCTACCGACAGTAGCTTCATCTACGAGCAGTACTTC.

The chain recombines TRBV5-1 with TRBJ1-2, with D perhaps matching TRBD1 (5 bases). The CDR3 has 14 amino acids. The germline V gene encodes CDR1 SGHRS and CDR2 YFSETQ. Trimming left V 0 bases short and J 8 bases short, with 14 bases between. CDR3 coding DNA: TGCGCCAGCAGCTTGGGCGTAGGGGAAGTCGGCTACACCTTC. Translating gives CASSLGVGEVGYTF.

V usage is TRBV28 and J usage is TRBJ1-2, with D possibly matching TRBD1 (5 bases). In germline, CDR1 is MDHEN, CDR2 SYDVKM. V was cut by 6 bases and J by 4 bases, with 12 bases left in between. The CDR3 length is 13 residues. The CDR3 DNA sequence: TGTGCCAGCAGCCCGACAGTCAGCTATGGCTACACCTTC. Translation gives CASSPTVSYGYTF.

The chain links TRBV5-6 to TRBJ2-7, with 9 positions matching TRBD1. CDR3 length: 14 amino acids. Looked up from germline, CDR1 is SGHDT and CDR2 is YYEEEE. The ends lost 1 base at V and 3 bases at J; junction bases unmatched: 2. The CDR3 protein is CASSLTGGDYEQYF. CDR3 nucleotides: TGTGCCAGCAGCTTGACAGGGGGCGACTACGAGCAGTACTTC.

This chain's CDR3 is CASSLAYGFMGQGSYEQYF. As DNA, the CDR3 is TGTGCCAGCAGCTTAGCCTATGGGTTTATGGGACAGGGCTCCTACGAGCAGTACTTC. The chain carries TRBV11-1 and TRBJ2-7, with 9 bases matching TRBD1. The CDR3 has 19 amino acids. Trimming removed 0 bases from V and 0 bases from J; junction bases left unmatched: 12. CDR1 SGHAT and CDR2 FQDESV come from the germline V gene (reference sequence).

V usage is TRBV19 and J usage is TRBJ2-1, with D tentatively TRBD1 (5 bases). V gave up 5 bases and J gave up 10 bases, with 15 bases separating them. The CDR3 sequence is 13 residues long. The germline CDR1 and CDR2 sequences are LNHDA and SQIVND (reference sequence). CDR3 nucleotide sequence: TGTGCCAGTAGTTCCCATGGTGGGGCCGAGCAGTTCTTC. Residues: CASSSHGGAEQFF.

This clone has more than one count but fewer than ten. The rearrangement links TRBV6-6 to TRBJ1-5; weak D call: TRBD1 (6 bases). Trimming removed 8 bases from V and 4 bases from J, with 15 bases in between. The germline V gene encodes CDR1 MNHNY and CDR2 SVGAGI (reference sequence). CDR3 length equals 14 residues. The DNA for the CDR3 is TGTGCCAGCTGGGGGGGCAGGGAGAATCAGCCCCAGCATTTT. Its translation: CASWGGRENQPQHF.

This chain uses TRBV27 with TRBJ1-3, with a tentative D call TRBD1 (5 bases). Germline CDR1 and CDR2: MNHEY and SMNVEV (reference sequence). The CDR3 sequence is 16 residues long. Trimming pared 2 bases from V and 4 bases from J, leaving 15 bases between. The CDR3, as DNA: TGTGCCAGCAGTTTAAATGGGGCGGCAGTCGGAAACACCATATATTTT. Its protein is CASSLNGAAVGNTIYF.

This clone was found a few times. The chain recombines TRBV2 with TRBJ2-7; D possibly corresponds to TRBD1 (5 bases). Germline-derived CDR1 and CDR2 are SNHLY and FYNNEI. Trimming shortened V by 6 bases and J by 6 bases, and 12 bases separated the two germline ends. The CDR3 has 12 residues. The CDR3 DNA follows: TGTGCCAGCAGCAAGTTTCAGGGCGAGCAGTACTTC. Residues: CASSKFQGEQYF. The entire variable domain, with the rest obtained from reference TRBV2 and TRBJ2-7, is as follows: EPEVTQTPSHQVTQMGQEVILRCVPISNHLYFYWYRQILGQKVEFLVSFYNNEISEKSEIFDDQFSVERPDGSNFTLKIRSTKLEDSAMYFCASSKFQGEQYFGPGTRLTVT.

CDR3 loop: CASSPLGGGRAGETQYF. CDR3 coding DNA: TGTGCCAGCAGCCCTTTGGGCGGCGGGAGGGCCGGGGAGACCCAGTACTTC. The chain has TRBV28 and TRBJ2-5, with 9 bases matching TRBD2. The CDR3 is 17 residues long. Germline V gene data show CDR1 as MDHEN and CDR2 as SYDVKM. J lost 5 bases, V lost 6 bases, and 16 bases had no gene match.

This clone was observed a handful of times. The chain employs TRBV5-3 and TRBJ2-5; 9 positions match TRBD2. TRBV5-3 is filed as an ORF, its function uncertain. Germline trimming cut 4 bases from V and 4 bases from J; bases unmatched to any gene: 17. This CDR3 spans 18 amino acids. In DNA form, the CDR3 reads TGTGCCAGAAGCCCCCCCGGGACTAGCACCCACTCTCGAGAGACCCAGTACTTC. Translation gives CARSPPGTSTHSRETQYF.

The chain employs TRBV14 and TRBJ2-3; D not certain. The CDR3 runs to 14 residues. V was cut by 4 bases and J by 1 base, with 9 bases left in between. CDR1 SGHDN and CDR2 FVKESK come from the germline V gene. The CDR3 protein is CASSLLTGTDTQYF. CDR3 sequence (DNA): TGTGCCAGCAGCCTATTGACGGGCACAGATACGCAGTATTTT.

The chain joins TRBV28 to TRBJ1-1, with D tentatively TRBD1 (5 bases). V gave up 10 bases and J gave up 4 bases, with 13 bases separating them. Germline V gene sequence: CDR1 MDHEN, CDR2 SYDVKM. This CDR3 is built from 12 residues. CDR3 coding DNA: TGTGCCACCACCTTGGGGGGCACTGAAGCTTTCTTT. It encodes CATTLGGTEAFF.

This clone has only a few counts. CDR3 protein: CASRKASGGNEQFF. The CDR3 bases are TGTGCCAGCAGAAAGGCTAGCGGTGGCAATGAGCAGTTCTTC. The chain combines TRBV7-9 with TRBJ2-1; 7 nucleotides line up with TRBD2. Per germline, CDR1 SEHNR and CDR2 FQNEAQ (reference sequence). The trim removed 6 bases at V and 6 bases at J, leaving 8 bases unmatched. This CDR3 has 14 residues. The whole variable domain, filled in from reference TRBV7-9 and TRBJ2-1, reads DTGVSQNPRHKITKRGQNVTFRCDPISEHNRLYWYRQTLGQGPEFLTYFQNEAQLEKSRLLSDRFSAERPKGSFSTLEIQRTEQGDSAMYLCASRKASGGNEQFFGPGTRLTVL.

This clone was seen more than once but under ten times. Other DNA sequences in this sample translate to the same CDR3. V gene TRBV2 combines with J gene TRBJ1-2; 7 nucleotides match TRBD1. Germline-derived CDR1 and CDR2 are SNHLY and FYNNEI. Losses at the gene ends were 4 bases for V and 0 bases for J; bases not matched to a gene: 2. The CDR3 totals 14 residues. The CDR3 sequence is CASSARGANYGYTF. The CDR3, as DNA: TGTGCCAGCAGTGCCAGGGGGGCTAACTATGGCTACACCTTC.

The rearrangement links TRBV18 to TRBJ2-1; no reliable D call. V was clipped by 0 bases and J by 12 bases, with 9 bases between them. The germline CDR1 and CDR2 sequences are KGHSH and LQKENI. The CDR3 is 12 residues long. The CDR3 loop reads CASSPPSGAQFF. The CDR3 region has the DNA TGTGCCAGCTCACCACCGTCCGGTGCGCAGTTCTTC.

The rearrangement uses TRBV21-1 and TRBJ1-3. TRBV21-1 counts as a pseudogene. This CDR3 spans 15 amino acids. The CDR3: CASDHRTDSGNTIYF. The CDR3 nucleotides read TGTGCCAGCGACCATAGGACCGACTCTGGAAACACCATATATTTT.

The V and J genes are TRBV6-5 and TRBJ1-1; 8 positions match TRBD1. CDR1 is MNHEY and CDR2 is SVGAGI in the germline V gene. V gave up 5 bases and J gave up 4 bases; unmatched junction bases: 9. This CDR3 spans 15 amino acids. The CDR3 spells CASSNYQGAGTEAFF. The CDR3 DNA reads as TGTGCCAGCAGTAACTACCAGGGGGCGGGCACTGAAGCTTTCTTT.